Below, 2 T cell receptor beta chains from the same sample are listed, as sequenced in a study of T cells in Graves' hyperthyroidism and ophthalmopathy. Regions amplified from RNA transcripts were the TCR beta CDR3 regions. Carried out on the TCR CDR3, a first-round RT-PCR used the HTBI primer set. TCRdb reanalysed the multiplex PCR reads using MiXCR and keeps one entry per CDR3 protein. This sample yields roughly 420,000 distinct CDR3 sequences, of which approximately 14% are seen a single time; 12% to 15% belongs to the top ten. The sequencing sample was made of blood. These receptors all stem from a woman aged 18-35 years with Graves' hyperthyroidism.

V and J are TRBV4-1 and TRBJ1-5; D is unclear. CDR3 size: 14 residues. Germline V gives CDR1 MGHRA, CDR2 YSYEKL. V dropped 1 base and J dropped 5 bases, with 9 bases sitting between them. This chain's CDR3 is CASSQVANHQPQHF. CDR3 nucleotides: TGCGCCAGCAGCCAAGTAGCGAACCATCAGCCCCAGCATTTT.

In this sample, this clonotype turned up a few times. This chain links TRBV7-8 with TRBJ2-7; D is perhaps TRBD2 (6 bases). Germline-derived CDR1 and CDR2 are SGHVS and FQNEAQ. V was pared by 7 bases and J by 2 bases, with 21 bases between. This CDR3 is built from 16 residues. The CDR3 DNA reads as TGTGCCAGCAACCTGTCGCCGCGGGGCAGGGCCTACGAGCAGTACTTC. As protein: CASNLSPRGRAYEQYF. Full variable domain (outside the CDR3, taken from reference TRBV7-8 and TRBJ2-7): GAGVSQSPRYKVAKRGQDVALRCDPISGHVSLFWYQQALGQGPEFLTYFQNEAQLDKSGLPSDRFFAERPEGSVSTLKIQRTQQEDSAVYLCASNLSPRGRAYEQYFGPGTRLTVT.